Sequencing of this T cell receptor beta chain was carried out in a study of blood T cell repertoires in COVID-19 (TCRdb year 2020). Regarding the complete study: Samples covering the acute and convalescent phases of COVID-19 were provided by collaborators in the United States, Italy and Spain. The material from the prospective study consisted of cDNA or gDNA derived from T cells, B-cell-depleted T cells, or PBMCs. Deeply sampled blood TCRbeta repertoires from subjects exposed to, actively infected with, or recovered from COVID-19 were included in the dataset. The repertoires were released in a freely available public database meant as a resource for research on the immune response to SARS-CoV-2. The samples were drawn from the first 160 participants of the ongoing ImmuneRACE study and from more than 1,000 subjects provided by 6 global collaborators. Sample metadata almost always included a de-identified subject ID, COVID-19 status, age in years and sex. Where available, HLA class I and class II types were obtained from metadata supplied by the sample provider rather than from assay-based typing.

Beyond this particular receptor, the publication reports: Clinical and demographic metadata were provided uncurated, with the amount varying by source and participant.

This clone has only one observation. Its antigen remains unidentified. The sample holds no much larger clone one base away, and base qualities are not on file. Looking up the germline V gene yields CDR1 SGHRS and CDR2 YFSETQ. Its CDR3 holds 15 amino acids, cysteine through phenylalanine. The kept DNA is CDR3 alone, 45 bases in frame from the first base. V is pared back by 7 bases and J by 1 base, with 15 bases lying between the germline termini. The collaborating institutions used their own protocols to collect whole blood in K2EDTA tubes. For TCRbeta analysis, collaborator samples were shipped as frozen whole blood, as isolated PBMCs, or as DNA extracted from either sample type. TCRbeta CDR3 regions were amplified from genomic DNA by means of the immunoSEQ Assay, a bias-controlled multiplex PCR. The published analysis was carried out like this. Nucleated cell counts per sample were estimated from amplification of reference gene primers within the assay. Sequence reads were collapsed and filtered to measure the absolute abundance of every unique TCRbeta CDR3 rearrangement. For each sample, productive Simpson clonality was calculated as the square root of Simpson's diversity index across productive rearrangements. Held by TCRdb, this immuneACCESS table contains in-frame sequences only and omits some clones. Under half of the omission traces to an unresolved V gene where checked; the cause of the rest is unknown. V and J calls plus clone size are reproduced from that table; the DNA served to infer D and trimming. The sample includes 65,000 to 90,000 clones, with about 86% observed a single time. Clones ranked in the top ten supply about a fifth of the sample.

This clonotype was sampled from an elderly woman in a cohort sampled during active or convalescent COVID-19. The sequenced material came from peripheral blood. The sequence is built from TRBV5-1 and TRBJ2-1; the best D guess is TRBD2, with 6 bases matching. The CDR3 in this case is CASRRIAVSYNEQFF. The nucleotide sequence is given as TGCGCCAGCCGCCGAATAGCGGTTTCCTACAATGAGCAGTTCTTC.